This entry describes one TCR beta chain. As yet, its antigen is unknown. The V end lost 1 base, the J end lost 3 bases, and 10 bases lay between the germline ends. In germline, CDR1 is SNHLY, CDR2 FYNNEI. The CDR3 spans 15 residues. This sample was taken from a study of cytomegalovirus exposure and HLA in healthy donors. Notes on the study in general: When analyzed later, a missense DCLRE1C variant was found to be linked to TCR beta V- and J-gene trimming.

13 Jbeta primers and 60 Vbeta primers were used for the PCR. Some clones are missing from TCRdb's copy, which holds only in-frame ones; the method was immunoSEQ multiplex PCR. The sample lists some 120,000 clones; about 86% were seen once. The V and J genes are TRBV2 and TRBJ2-1; no reliable D call. The TCR was taken from a woman in her thirties or forties in good health and CMV-seronegative. Material for sequencing was PBMCs. As DNA, the CDR3 is TGTGCCAGCAGTGAAGGTAGCCCTAGCTACAATGAGCAGTTCTTC. Translation gives CASSEGSPSYNEQFF.